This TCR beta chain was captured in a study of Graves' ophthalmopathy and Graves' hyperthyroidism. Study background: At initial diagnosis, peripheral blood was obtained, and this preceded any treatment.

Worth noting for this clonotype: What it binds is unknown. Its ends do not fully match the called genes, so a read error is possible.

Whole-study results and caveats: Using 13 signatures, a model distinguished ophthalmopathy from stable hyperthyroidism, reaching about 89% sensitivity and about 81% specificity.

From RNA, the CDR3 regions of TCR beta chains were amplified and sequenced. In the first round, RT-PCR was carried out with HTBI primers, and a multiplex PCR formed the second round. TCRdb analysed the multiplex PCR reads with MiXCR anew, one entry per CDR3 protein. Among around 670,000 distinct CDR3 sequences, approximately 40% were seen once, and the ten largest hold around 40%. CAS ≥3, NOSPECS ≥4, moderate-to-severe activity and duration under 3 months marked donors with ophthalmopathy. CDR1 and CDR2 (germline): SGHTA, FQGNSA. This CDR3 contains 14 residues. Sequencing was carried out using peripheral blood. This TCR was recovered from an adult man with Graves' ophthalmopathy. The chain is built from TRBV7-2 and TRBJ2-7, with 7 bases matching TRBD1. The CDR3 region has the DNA TGTGCCGGCAGCTTAGACAGGGTTAGCTACGAGCAGTACTTC. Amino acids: CAGSLDRVSYEQYF.